The 30 T cell receptor beta chains reported below all come from one sample, sequenced in a study of cytomegalovirus exposure and HLA in healthy donors. Libraries were prepared by immunoSEQ multiplex PCR; TCRdb keeps only in-frame clonotypes and omits some of them. The table has 220,000 or so clones, around 80% seen once. Sequencing used PBMCs. The receptors here all came from a woman under 40 in good health and CMV-seropositive.

A few counts support this clone. The same CDR3 arises from other DNA sequences in this sample as well. This chain connects TRBV6-5 to TRBJ2-7; 9 bases are shared with TRBD2. Germline values: CDR1 MNHEY, CDR2 SVGAGI. CDR3 length: 12 residues. J lost 3 bases, V lost 7 bases, and 1 base had no gene match. CDR3 sequence reads: CASISGSYEQYF. The CDR3 nucleotides are TGTGCCAGCATTAGCGGGAGCTACGAGCAGTACTTC.

The chain carries TRBV9 and TRBJ1-2; the match to TRBD1 covers 8 bases. The CDR3 is 12 amino acids. CDR1 and CDR2 (germline): SGDLS, YYNGEE. V gave up 5 bases and J gave up 3 bases; unmatched junction bases: 0. The CDR3 nucleotides read TGTGCCAGCAGACAGGGGGACTATGGCTACACCTTC. Encoded protein: CASRQGDYGYTF.

The V and J genes are TRBV9 and TRBJ1-2; D is unresolved. CDR1 and CDR2 (germline): SGDLS, YYNGEE. Trimming shortened V by 0 bases and J by 7 bases, and 4 bases separated the two germline ends. The CDR3 has 11 residues. The CDR3 DNA sequence: TGTGCCAGCAGCGTAGGAACTGGCTACACCTTC. It yields the protein CASSVGTGYTF.

The V call is TRBV6-1, the J call TRBJ2-5; D possibly corresponds to TRBD1 (6 bases). CDR3 length equals 14 residues. V lost 6 bases and J lost 0, with 11 bases in between. Germline V gene lookup returns CDR1 MNHNS and CDR2 SASEGT. CDR3 DNA: TGTGCCAGCAGCTGGACAGCGTACCAAGAGACCCAGTACTTC. Protein product: CASSWTAYQETQYF.

The rearrangement uses TRBV27 and TRBJ2-5; unclear D gene. The CDR3 consists of 13 residues. V was pared by 6 bases and J by 2 bases, with 10 bases between. CDR1 is MNHEY, CDR2 SMNVEV, per germline (reference sequence). The CDR3 DNA is TGTGCCAGCAGCATCGGTCGGCAAGAGACCCAGTACTTC. Protein: CASSIGRQETQYF.

The chain carries TRBV11-1 and TRBJ2-2; 7 positions agree with TRBD1. After removal of 5 bases from V and 4 bases from J, the junction contained 10 bases not matched to a gene. From germline, CDR1 is SGHAT and CDR2 FQDESV (reference sequence). The CDR3 sequence is 16 residues long. The CDR3 DNA reads TGTGCCAGCAGCATCGCAGGGGGTGGGAGCACCGGGGAGCTGTTTTTT. It translates to CASSIAGGGSTGELFF.

The V and J genes are TRBV27 and TRBJ2-1, with D perhaps matching TRBD2 (5 bases). Germline CDR1 reads MNHEY; CDR2 reads SMNVEV (reference sequence). V lost 6 bases and J lost 5, with 8 bases in between. The CDR3 totals 12 residues. CDR3 nucleotides: TGTGCCAGCAGCGAGACTAACAATGAGCAGTTCTTC. It yields the protein CASSETNNEQFF.

The genes are TRBV4-1 and TRBJ2-7; TRBD2 agrees at 8 bases. V shed 0 bases, J shed 5 bases, and the junction held 6 bases outside the gene matches. From germline, CDR1 is MGHRA and CDR2 YSYEKL. This CDR3 comprises 15 residues. CDR3 loop: CASSQDGTSFDEQYF. CDR3 nucleotide sequence: TGCGCCAGCAGCCAAGATGGGACTAGTTTCGACGAGCAGTACTTC.

V gene TRBV27 combines with J gene TRBJ1-1, with 9 nucleotides matching TRBD1. The V gene end was trimmed by 6 bases and the J gene end by 1 base; junction bases not matched to a gene: 6. This CDR3 comprises 15 residues. In germline, CDR1 is MNHEY, CDR2 SMNVEV (reference sequence). In DNA, the CDR3 is TGTGCCAGCAGCTTTGGACAGGGGACGAACACTGAAGCTTTCTTT. Protein product: CASSFGQGTNTEAFF.

The V call is TRBV6-6, the J call TRBJ1-5; 9 bases line up with TRBD1. Germline-derived CDR1 and CDR2 are MNHNY and SVGAGI (reference sequence). The CDR3 is 14 amino acids. The junction had 3 bases not matched to a gene; V was cut back by 4 bases and J by 5 bases. In DNA form, the CDR3 reads TGTGCCAGCAGTTCCCGACAGGGGGATCAGCCCCAGCATTTT. This encodes CASSSRQGDQPQHF.

This chain uses TRBV9 with TRBJ1-4; no clear D. CDR3 length: 14 residues. Germline values: CDR1 SGDLS, CDR2 YYNGEE. The V end was cut by 3 bases, the J end by 7 bases, with 13 bases between. The CDR3 coding sequence is TGTGCCAGCAGCGCCACGAGTTACGGTGAAAAACTGTTTTTT. It translates to CASSATSYGEKLFF.

The chain carries TRBV6-5 and TRBJ2-7, with D tentatively TRBD2 (6 bases). Trimming shortened V by 6 bases and J by 6 bases, and 9 bases separated the two germline ends. Germline CDR1 MNHEY, CDR2 SVGAGI. The CDR3 has 11 residues. CDR3 sequence: CASRGGFEQYF. CDR3 coding DNA: TGTGCCAGCAGGGGGGGATTCGAGCAGTACTTC.

The chain joins TRBV11-2 to TRBJ1-2; 9 nucleotides match TRBD1. V was clipped by 0 bases and J by 7 bases; unmatched bases: 6. The germline gives CDR1 SGHAT, CDR2 FQNNGV. This CDR3 is built from 15 residues. This CDR3 is CASSLEQGAFGGYTF. CDR3 bases: TGTGCCAGCAGCTTAGAACAGGGGGCGTTCGGTGGCTACACCTTC.

The V gene is TRBV5-5, the J gene TRBJ2-7; 7 bases line up with TRBD2. With 0 bases clipped from V and 2 bases from J, the junction kept 5 bases outside the gene matches. Germline V CDR1 and CDR2: SGHKS, YYEKEE (reference sequence). This CDR3 is built from 15 residues. The CDR3 nucleotides are TGTGCCAGCAGCTTGGACGCGGGAGTCCCCTACGAGCAGTACTTC. It is translated as CASSLDAGVPYEQYF.

The chain joins TRBV4-2 to TRBJ1-2; D gene ambiguous. CDR1 and CDR2 (germline): LGHNA, YNFKEQ. The germline V and J ends were trimmed by 0 bases and 6 bases, with 14 bases remaining between them. The CDR3 totals 15 residues. The DNA of the CDR3 is TGTGCCAGCAGCCAAGATGAACAGCTCCTAAATGGCTACACCTTC. Its translation is CASSQDEQLLNGYTF.

The chain employs TRBV29-1 and TRBJ2-3; D remains unclear. The CDR3 runs 11 residues. The V end was cut by 7 bases, the J end by 5 bases, with 10 bases between. In germline, CDR1 is SQVTM, CDR2 ANQGSEA. This CDR3 reads CSARVVDTQYF. The CDR3 nucleotides read TGCAGCGCCAGAGTGGTAGATACGCAGTATTTT.

The CDR3 DNA follows: TGTGCCAGCAGCGTAGTCGGGGGTACAGTCTGGGGAAGCACTGAAGCTTTCTTT. Translating it yields CASSVVGGTVWGSTEAFF. This sequence joins TRBV9 and TRBJ1-1; possibly TRBD1 for D (5 bases). This CDR3 is built from 18 residues. V gave up 0 bases and J gave up 4 bases, with 22 bases separating them. The germline V gene has CDR1 SGDLS and CDR2 YYNGEE.

The chain combines TRBV4-3 with TRBJ2-7, with D unclear. V shed 2 bases and J shed 0 bases, with 17 bases lying between them. The CDR3 contains 17 residues. In germline, CDR1 is LGHNA, CDR2 YSLEER. The DNA for the CDR3 is TGCGCCAGCAGCCAAAGCCTTGTTGACAAGAGCTCCTACGAGCAGTACTTC. This gives the protein CASSQSLVDKSSYEQYF.

J is TRBJ1-1 and V is TRBV30; TRBD1 might be the D (6 bases). This CDR3 has 17 amino acids. Between the trimmed V and J ends, which lost 3 bases and 0 bases, there was a span of 20 bases. Germline values: CDR1 GTSNPN, CDR2 SVGIG (reference sequence). CDR3 bases: TGTGCCTGGAGAGCAGAACAGGGATTCTGGATGAACACTGAAGCTTTCTTT. This encodes CAWRAEQGFWMNTEAFF.

The chain recombines TRBV5-6 with TRBJ1-2; 9 bases fit TRBD1. This CDR3 region has 12 residues. V dropped 4 bases and J dropped 10; count of bases not matched to a gene: 5. CDR1 and CDR2 (germline): SGHDT, YYEEEE. In DNA form, the CDR3 reads TGTGCCAGCAGCAGGACAGGGGAGGCCTACACCTTC. Translation gives CASSRTGEAYTF.

The genes are TRBV27 and TRBJ1-2; no firm D call. There are 12 residues in the CDR3. V gave up 4 bases and J gave up 4 bases, with 7 bases separating them. The germline V gene encodes CDR1 MNHEY and CDR2 SMNVEV (reference sequence). DNA for the CDR3: TGTGCCAGCAGTTCGGCAGGCTATGGCTACACCTTC. Its translation is CASSSAGYGYTF.

The chain recombines TRBV4-1 with TRBJ2-7; 10 nucleotides match TRBD1. The length of the CDR3 is 15 residues. The V and J ends lost 3 bases and 4 bases, in that order; junction bases with no gene match: 6. Germline CDR1 MGHRA, CDR2 YSYEKL. CDR3 coding DNA: TGCGCCAGCAGCCAGCAACCGGGACAGGGGTACGAGCAGTACTTC. Protein sequence: CASSQQPGQGYEQYF.

This clone has only a few counts. The chain carries TRBV25-1 and TRBJ2-7; the D is unclear. The CDR3 spans 11 residues. With 6 bases removed from V and 5 bases from J, the gap between germline ends came to 8 bases. Per germline, CDR1 MGHDK and CDR2 SYGVNS. The CDR3 sequence: CASRQSHEQYF. CDR3 DNA: TGTGCCAGCAGACAGTCCCACGAGCAGTACTTC.

This sequence joins TRBV9 and TRBJ1-2; no definite D call. Looked up from germline, CDR1 is SGDLS and CDR2 is YYNGEE. This CDR3 contains 12 residues. Trimming took 0 bases from V and 7 from J, leaving 7 bases between them. The CDR3 sequence is CASSVGRSGYTF. The CDR3 region has the DNA TGTGCCAGCAGCGTAGGGCGGTCTGGCTACACCTTC.

The rearrangement links TRBV2 to TRBJ1-5, with a possible D match to TRBD1 (5 bases). The V end lost 8 bases, the J end lost 0 bases, and 14 bases lay between the germline ends. Germline V lookup: CDR1 SNHLY, CDR2 FYNNEI. This CDR3 contains 15 residues. The CDR3, as DNA: TGTGCCAGCTCCGGCGACAGAGCTAGCAATCAGCCCCAGCATTTT. The encoded protein is CASSGDRASNQPQHF. Full variable domain (missing parts from reference TRBV2 and TRBJ1-5): EPEVTQTPSHQVTQMGQEVILRCVPISNHLYFYWYRQILGQKVEFLVSFYNNEISEKSEIFDDQFSVERPDGSNFTLKIRSTKLEDSAMYFCASSGDRASNQPQHFGDGTRLSIL.

The V and J genes are TRBV30 and TRBJ2-3; 8 bases align to TRBD1. This CDR3 has 15 amino acids. The V gene end was trimmed by 3 bases and the J gene end by 3 bases; junction bases not matched to a gene: 8. Germline loops: CDR1 GTSNPN, CDR2 SVGIG (reference sequence). The CDR3 region is CAWRGQAVWTDTQYF. The DNA for the CDR3 is TGTGCCTGGAGGGGACAGGCCGTCTGGACAGATACGCAGTATTTT.

The rearrangement links TRBV6-1 to TRBJ1-5; D is uncertain. V lost 2 bases and J lost 2, with 4 bases in between. The CDR3 sequence is 13 residues long. Germline assignment: CDR1 MNHNS and CDR2 SASEGT. The CDR3 DNA follows: TGTGCCAGCAGTGAATGGGGCAATCAGCCCCAGCATTTT. Its translation is CASSEWGNQPQHF.

The V call is TRBV7-9, the J call TRBJ2-1; 11 bases fit TRBD2. The CDR3 has 15 residues. V lost 3 bases and J lost 6; bases outside the gene matches: 4. The germline CDR1 and CDR2 sequences are SEHNR and FQNEAQ (reference sequence). The CDR3 nucleotides are TGTGCCAGCAGCTTGGGACTAGCGGAGATCAATGAGCAGTTCTTC. It specifies CASSLGLAEINEQFF.

J is TRBJ2-1 and V is TRBV29-1; the match to TRBD2 covers 7 bases. The CDR3 has 15 amino acids. The trim removed 6 bases at V and 4 bases at J, leaving 12 bases unmatched. The V gene's germline CDR1 is SQVTM and CDR2 ANQGSEA. Written as DNA, the CDR3 is TGCAGCGTGCCGGGGCGCGGGAGTCGGTACAATGAGCAGTTCTTC. Translating gives CSVPGRGSRYNEQFF.

The CDR3 region is CASKPKQLNTEAFF. CDR3 nucleotide sequence: TGTGCCAGCAAGCCTAAACAGTTGAACACTGAAGCTTTCTTT. V and J are TRBV6-1 and TRBJ1-1, with unresolved D. V was pared by 7 bases and J by 0 bases, with 12 bases between. Germline CDR1 MNHNS, CDR2 SASEGT. This CDR3 is 14 amino acids long.